This T cell receptor (beta chain) stems from a study of T-cell reconstitution after alpha-beta-depleted transplantation in children. The sample holds a few counts of this clonotype. The antigen is undetermined. Study-wide points: From newly produced T cells came most of the T-cell counts and diversity one year after transplant.

CDR1 is SQVTM, CDR2 ANQGSEA, per germline. V was pared by 5 bases and J by 0 bases, with 11 bases of the junction left unmatched. CDR3 size: 16 residues. Unique molecular identifiers were incorporated into the prepared TCRbeta library. TCRdb processed the PCR reads anew with MiXCR; each CDR3 protein has one entry. The table shows hundreds of thousands of distinct CDR3 sequences, with roughly 10% occurring only once. This chain uses TRBV29-1 with TRBJ1-1, with TRBD1 matching over 8 bases. The sequencing here drew on PBMCs, taken before TCRalphabeta/CD19-depleted stem cell transplant. The receptor comes from a child aged 2-15 years with inherited bone marrow failure, due to receive a stem cell transplant. This CDR3 reads CSVRTGQAWMNTEAFF. The CDR3 DNA is TGCAGCGTTCGAACGGGACAGGCTTGGATGAACACTGAAGCTTTCTTT.